This T cell receptor beta chain was identified during a study of T-cell memory formation after mild COVID-19. Study overall: Largely donor-specific sequence clusters came from a couple of donors.

The germline V gene has CDR1 LGHDT and CDR2 YNNKEL (reference sequence). This CDR3 region has 16 residues. V gave up 0 bases and J gave up 2 bases, with 14 bases separating them. 5'RACE primed from the constant segment yielded TCR alpha and TCR beta cDNA libraries bearing sample barcodes and UMIs. Each CDR3 protein is one row after TCRdb ran MiXCR on the 5' RACE reads. The table has around 530,000 distinct CDR3 sequences, about 20% seen once. Study results and caveats: Whereas later expanders leaned CD4+, clones contracting day 15 to 85 showed a balanced CD4/CD8 makeup. The CD4+ clones that contracted clustered mainly within CM and EM, and the CD8+ clones concentrated in EMRA.

Only a few counts were recorded for this clonotype. Its antigen is as yet unknown. The receptor was derived from an adult woman who had mild COVID-19 (a few samples of this study predate the infection). Cell type and time point are not known. The chain joins TRBV3-1 to TRBJ2-7, with D possibly being TRBD2 (5 bases). Sequencing was done on a sample of PBMCs or a T cell subset sorted from them (not recorded which). Written as DNA, the CDR3 is TGTGCCAGCAGCCAAGATCTTTGGGCGGGTGCCTACGAGCAGTACTTC. It yields the protein CASSQDLWAGAYEQYF.